What follows describes a single T cell receptor beta chain. The same CDR3 is also encoded by other DNA sequences in this sample. Sequenced by immunoSEQ multiplex PCR; TCRdb stores in-frame clones only, minus some. The sample includes some 99,000 clones, around nine tenths of them seen just once. This entry comes from a study of control samples from healthy donors and cancer patients. The receptor comes from a woman in her 50s in good health. The source material was blood.

CDR3 loop: CASSLGANYGYTF. DNA of the CDR3: TGTGCCAGCAGCTTGGGAGCTAACTATGGCTACACCTTC. V and J are TRBV5-6 and TRBJ1-2; D is unclear. V lost 0 bases and J lost 0, with 3 bases in between. CDR1 SGHDT and CDR2 YYEEEE come from the germline V gene. The CDR3 sequence is 13 residues long.